The 22 T cell receptor beta chains below all came from one sample that was sequenced in a study of T cells in Graves' hyperthyroidism and ophthalmopathy. The investigators amplified TCR beta CDR3 regions from RNA transcripts. The TCR CDR3 was amplified in a first-round RT-PCR using the HTBI primer set. TCRdb redid the calling of the multiplex PCR reads with MiXCR, one entry per CDR3 protein. The data show about 610,000 distinct CDR3 sequences, around 15% seen once. Sequenced: blood. The receptors here all came from a woman between 40 and 50 years old with Graves' ophthalmopathy.

There are many counts of this clonotype. The V gene is TRBV27, the J gene TRBJ1-5; unclear D gene. The CDR3 contains 15 residues. The germline CDR1 and CDR2 sequences are MNHEY and SMNVEV (reference sequence). V lost 6 bases and J lost 3, with 15 bases in between. The CDR3 nucleotides are TGTGCCAGCAGCGAAACGGGGTCTTACAATCAGCCCCAGCATTTT. This encodes CASSETGSYNQPQHF.

The sample holds many counts of this clonotype. This chain connects TRBV28 to TRBJ2-7, with TRBD2 identical over 10 bases. The CDR3 has 17 amino acids. V was clipped by 4 bases and J by 3 bases; unmatched bases: 12. CDR1 is MDHEN, CDR2 SYDVKM, per germline. CDR3 coding DNA: TGTGCCAGCAGTTCCGACCTGACTAGCGGGTCCTTCTACGAGCAGTACTTC. Protein: CASSSDLTSGSFYEQYF.

Comment on this clonotype: Being one base from a much bigger clone, this may be a read error. The J gene is TRBJ1-2, the V gene TRBV28; D is undetermined. CDR3 length: 15 residues. Germline assignment: CDR1 MDHEN and CDR2 SYDVKM. CDR3 bases: TGTGCCAGCATCCTGGCGGCCAGAGCTAACTATGGCTACAGCTTC. Translating gives CASILAARANYGYSF.

The chain couples TRBV6-2 or TRBV6-3 to TRBJ2-7, with D possibly being TRBD2 (7 bases). The CDR3 covers 14 residues. CDR1 MNHEY and CDR2 SVGEGT come from the germline V gene. The germline V and J ends were trimmed by 5 bases and 5 bases, with 16 bases remaining between them. CDR3 protein: CASSAGGRGNEQYF. CDR3 nucleotide sequence: TGTGCCAGCAGTGCCGGGGGGCGCGGGAACGAGCAGTACTTC.

The chain is built from TRBV10-3 and TRBJ2-7; TRBD1 is a possible D gene (6 bases). V lost 0 bases, J lost 2 bases, and 11 bases lay in between. Germline assignment: CDR1 ENHRY and CDR2 SYGVKD. This CDR3 is 15 amino acids long. The DNA of the CDR3 is TGTGCCATCAGTGAGTCCGGGACACCCACCTACGAGCAGTACTTC. Encoded protein: CAISESGTPTYEQYF.

This clonotype was seen ten or more times. The chain is built from TRBV20-1 and TRBJ1-5; D perhaps matches TRBD1 (5 bases). The CDR3 totals 14 residues. Trimming cost V 0 bases and J 11 bases, with 17 bases left between them. CDR1 DFQATT and CDR2 SNEGSKA come from the germline V gene (reference sequence). CDR3 in DNA: TGCAGTGCTAGAGATGGGCTGGGGGTCTGGTCCCAGCATTTT. This translates into CSARDGLGVWSQHF.

This clonotype was counted many times. The chain employs TRBV7-9 and TRBJ2-5; D not certain. Trimming removed 4 bases from V and 2 bases from J, with 11 bases in between. This CDR3 comprises 14 residues. CDR1 is SEHNR and CDR2 is FQNEAQ in the germline V gene (reference sequence). CDR3 in DNA: TGTGCCAGCAGCTCCCCTAAGGGTCAAGAGACCCAGTACTTC. Translated: CASSSPKGQETQYF. Full variable domain (rest looked up from reference TRBV7-9 and TRBJ2-5): DTGVSQNPRHKITKRGQNVTFRCDPISEHNRLYWYRQTLGQGPEFLTYFQNEAQLEKSRLLSDRFSAERPKGSFSTLEIQRTEQGDSAMYLCASSSPKGQETQYFGPGTRLLVL.

In its sample, this clonotype was seen a few times. This chain joins TRBV11-1 and TRBJ2-2; D is perhaps TRBD1 (6 bases). The V end lost 5 bases, the J end lost 2 bases, and 15 bases lay between the germline ends. Germline V gene sequence: CDR1 SGHAT, CDR2 FQDESV (reference sequence). This CDR3 comprises 16 residues. CDR3 residues: CASSPPGHGNTGELFF. The CDR3, as DNA: TGTGCCAGCAGCCCCCCGGGACACGGAAACACCGGGGAGCTGTTTTTT.

This clonotype has ten or more counts. The chain carries TRBV28 and TRBJ2-7, with a tentative D call TRBD2 (6 bases). The CDR3 sequence is 16 residues long. V lost 6 bases, J lost 1 base, and 19 bases lay in between. The germline V gene has CDR1 MDHEN and CDR2 SYDVKM. CDR3 nucleotide sequence: TGTGCCAGCAGCCCGAACCGGGACTCGATTTCCTACGAGCAGTACTTC. Protein product: CASSPNRDSISYEQYF. Filled out from reference TRBV28 and TRBJ2-7, the complete variable domain reads DVKVTQSSRYLVKRTGEKVFLECVQDMDHENMFWYRQDPGLGLRLIYFSYDVKMKEKGDIPEGYSVSREKKERFSLILESASTNQTSMYLCASSPNRDSISYEQYFGPGTRLTVT.

Many counts were recorded for this clonotype. V gene TRBV7-2 combines with J gene TRBJ2-7; TRBD1 matches 8 bases. Looked up from germline, CDR1 is SGHTA and CDR2 is FQGNSA. The length of the CDR3 is 14 residues. The ends lost 1 base at V and 6 bases at J; junction bases unmatched: 5. CDR3 nucleotides: TGTGCCAGCAGCTTAGTAGTACAGGGGGGCGAGCAGTACTTC. This gives the protein CASSLVVQGGEQYF.

This clonotype was seen at least ten times. CDR3 coding DNA: TGTGCCACCAGTGAACCCGGGACAGGCAACTATGGCTACACCTTC. Its protein is CATSEPGTGNYGYTF. This chain uses TRBV24-1 with TRBJ1-2; 8 bases line up with TRBD1. The CDR3 length is 15 residues. Germline-derived CDR1 and CDR2 are KGHDR and SFDVKD. V lost 4 bases and J lost 2; bases outside the gene matches: 5.

This clonotype was observed at least ten times. The chain employs TRBV29-1 and TRBJ2-7, with D perhaps matching TRBD1 (5 bases). The CDR3 length is 13 residues. Trimming stripped 3 bases from V and 3 bases from J, with 12 bases between. The germline V gene has CDR1 SQVTM and CDR2 ANQGSEA. The CDR3 sequence is CSVDAGSGYEQYF. The CDR3 DNA sequence: TGCAGCGTTGACGCAGGGTCAGGCTACGAGCAGTACTTC.

The chain uses TRBV7-8 and TRBJ2-4; 9 bases are a match to TRBD2. The junction had 7 bases not matched to a gene; V was cut back by 1 base and J by 9 bases. Looked up from germline, CDR1 is SGHVS and CDR2 is FQNEAQ. CDR3 size: 15 residues. Written as DNA, the CDR3 is TGTGCCAGCAGCTTAGACGCGGGAGGGCCCATCATTCAGTACTTC. This encodes CASSLDAGGPIIQYF.

At least ten counts were recorded for this clonotype. The gene calls are TRBV5-6 and TRBJ1-2, with a weak D call TRBD1 (5 bases). Trimming left V 4 bases short and J 4 bases short, with 17 bases between. CDR1 SGHDT and CDR2 YYEEEE come from the germline V gene. CDR3 length equals 15 residues. The CDR3 loop reads CASSPDEGSIYGYTF. The CDR3 DNA reads as TGTGCCAGCAGCCCAGATGAGGGGAGCATCTATGGCTACACCTTC.

V usage is TRBV12-3 or TRBV12-4 and J usage is TRBJ1-2, with D possibly matching TRBD1 (6 bases). Deletions cut 5 bases from V and 8 bases from J, with 21 bases between. This CDR3 spans 15 amino acids. CDR3 protein: CASSGRQENLGGYTF. CDR3 DNA sequence: TGTGCCAGCAGTGGGCGACAGGAAAACTTAGGAGGCTACACCTTC.

This clonotype has a handful of counts. This chain uses TRBV6-1 with TRBJ1-5, with no clear D. CDR1 and CDR2 (germline): MNHNS, SASEGT. The CDR3 is 15 residues long. V gave up 5 bases and J gave up 0 bases, with 11 bases separating them. This CDR3 is CASSPRPDSNQPQHF. Written as DNA, the CDR3 is TGTGCCAGCAGTCCTCGCCCGGATAGCAATCAGCCCCAGCATTTT.

At least ten counts were recorded for this clonotype. The chain employs TRBV28 and TRBJ2-7, with 8 bases lining up with TRBD2. CDR3 length equals 16 residues. From germline, CDR1 is MDHEN and CDR2 SYDVKM. J was trimmed by 0 bases and V by 8 bases; bases with no gene match: 12. This chain's CDR3 is CASAGTSAQRSYEQYF. Here the CDR3 DNA reads TGTGCCAGCGCCGGGACTAGTGCTCAGCGCTCCTACGAGCAGTACTTC.

This clonotype showed up many times. The chain has TRBV25-1 and TRBJ1-2; D may be TRBD1 (5 bases). Germline CDR1 reads MGHDK; CDR2 reads SYGVNS. Between the trimmed V and J ends, which lost 1 base and 6 bases, there was a span of 9 bases. CDR3 length: 13 amino acids. CDR3 sequence: CASSELGRHGYTF. CDR3 DNA: TGTGCCAGCAGTGAATTGGGGCGGCATGGCTACACCTTC.

This sequence joins TRBV20-1 and TRBJ2-5; maybe TRBD2 (6 bases). In germline, CDR1 is DFQATT, CDR2 SNEGSKA (reference sequence). Between the trimmed V and J ends, which lost 1 base and 13 bases, there was a span of 16 bases. CDR3 length: 12 amino acids. CDR3 sequence: CSARGDSSHPYF. CDR3 nucleotide sequence: TGCAGTGCTAGAGGGGACTCCAGTCACCCGTACTTC.

This clonotype was recorded many times. The chain has TRBV6-2 or TRBV6-3 and TRBJ2-6; 7 bases fit TRBD1. Trimming took 0 bases from V and 7 from J; bases not matched to a gene: 15. The CDR3 sequence is 19 residues long. CDR1 and CDR2 from the germline V gene are MNHEY and SVGEGT. CDR3 amino acids: CASSYSIDRVSLGANVLTF. For the CDR3, the DNA is TGTGCCAGCAGTTACTCGATAGACAGGGTGTCTCTGGGAGCCAACGTCCTGACTTTC.

This clonotype was detected ten times or more. The chain couples TRBV7-9 to TRBJ2-7, with D perhaps given as TRBD1 or TRBD2 (6 bases each). The CDR3 has 14 residues. From germline, CDR1 is SEHNR and CDR2 FQNEAQ (reference sequence). V was cut by 5 bases and J by 2 bases, with 13 bases left in between. CDR3 region: CASSPRDTAYEQYF. Written as DNA, the CDR3 is TGTGCCAGCAGCCCGCGGGACACAGCCTACGAGCAGTACTTC.

This clonotype was seen many times. A much larger clone lies a single base off, so this may be a read error. The chain has TRBV10-3 and TRBJ2-7; tentative D call: TRBD1 (6 bases). Germline loops: CDR1 ENHRY, CDR2 SYGVKD. The CDR3 length is 16 residues. This CDR3 is CASSESLPRGGYEQYF. The DNA for the CDR3 is TGTGCCAGCAGTGAGTCCCTACCGAGAGGGGGATACGAGCAGTACTTC.